The entry that follows covers one T cell receptor beta chain sequence. Method: immunoSEQ multiplex PCR; TCRdb's copy keeps in-frame clones and lacks some. The table has roughly 10,000 clones, around 89% seen once. The record originates from a study of somatic mutations in cytotoxic T cells in rheumatoid arthritis. Trimming took off 5 bases at V and 3 bases at J, with 11 bases between the two ends. This CDR3 region has 14 residues. Germline V gene sequence: CDR1 MNHEY, CDR2 SVGAGI. The chain links TRBV6-5 to TRBJ1-3; D not certain. The origin of this receptor is a woman aged 18-30 years with rheumatoid arthritis. Sequencing was done on a sample of CD4+ T cells sorted from blood. CDR3 sequence: CASSPWKRGNTIYF. Written as DNA, the CDR3 is TGTGCCAGCAGTCCTTGGAAGCGTGGAAACACCATATATTTT.